These 21 T cell receptor beta chains were all obtained from the same sample, sequenced in a study of shared clonotypes between healthy human individuals. Data came from immunoSEQ multiplex PCR; TCRdb stores just in-frame clones and leaves some out. The sample records fewer than 3 million clones, around 90% being singletons. Sequenced input: naive CD4+ T cells from PBMCs. Subset given: CD45RA+ positively selected. All receptors derive from a young man in good health. Some clones in this sample may be carry-over from other donors' samples.

The chain couples TRBV28 to TRBJ2-2; D not certain. The CDR3 extends over 18 amino acids. V lost 8 bases and J 4 bases, leaving 26 bases between the germline ends. The germline gives CDR1 MDHEN, CDR2 SYDVKM. The CDR3: CASSAHPMGISGTGELFF. CDR3 coding DNA: TGTGCCAGCTCAGCCCACCCTATGGGCATCTCGGGCACCGGGGAGCTGTTTTTT.

V is TRBV10-1 and J is TRBJ1-2, with D tentatively TRBD1 (5 bases). This CDR3 spans 15 amino acids. Trimming stripped 5 bases from V and 4 bases from J, with 17 bases between. CDR1 and CDR2 from the germline V gene are WNHNN and SYGVQD (reference sequence). CDR3 protein: CASSQGRDRGYGYTF. CDR3 coding DNA: TGCGCCAGCAGTCAAGGGAGGGACCGTGGCTATGGCTACACCTTC.

V usage is TRBV12-5 and J usage is TRBJ2-2; 9 bases map to TRBD1. Germline values: CDR1 LGHNT, CDR2 FRNRAP. V lost 6 bases, J lost 6 bases, and 11 bases stayed unmatched. The CDR3 sequence is 16 residues long. CDR3 bases: TGTGCTAGTGGACAGGGGACAGGGAGAGACCCCGGGGAGCTGTTTTTT. Amino acids: CASGQGTGRDPGELFF.

The chain links TRBV28 to TRBJ2-3; 7 nucleotides align to TRBD1. V lost 6 bases, J lost 4 bases, and 4 bases stayed unmatched. CDR3 length: 13 amino acids. Per germline, CDR1 MDHEN and CDR2 SYDVKM. The CDR3 reads CASRTGASDTQYF. DNA for the CDR3: TGTGCCAGCAGAACAGGGGCGTCAGATACGCAGTATTTT. The full variable domain, in which reference TRBV28 and TRBJ2-3 provide the parts outside the CDR3, is DVKVTQSSRYLVKRTGEKVFLECVQDMDHENMFWYRQDPGLGLRLIYFSYDVKMKEKGDIPEGYSVSREKKERFSLILESASTNQTSMYLCASRTGASDTQYFGPGTRLTVL.

Concerning this clone itself: The identical CDR3 is also encoded by other nucleotide sequences in the sample. J is TRBJ2-7 and V is TRBV4-2, with no clear D. Trimming removed 0 bases at V and 1 base at J, with 7 bases between. The CDR3 loop spans 14 amino acids. CDR1 is LGHNA and CDR2 is YNFKEQ in the germline V gene. In DNA form, the CDR3 reads TGTGCCAGCAGCCAAGATGCCCGATCCTACGAGCAGTACTTC. This encodes CASSQDARSYEQYF.

The CDR3 sequence: CASSPGVGPVNTIYF. In nucleotides, the CDR3 is TGCGCCAGCAGCCCGGGGGTGGGGCCGGTCAACACCATATATTTT. J is TRBJ1-3 and V is TRBV4-3, with D possibly TRBD1 on 5 matching bases. The CDR3 spans 15 residues. The V gene's germline CDR1 is LGHNA and CDR2 YSLEER. V was pared by 4 bases and J by 7 bases, with 17 bases between.

The chain couples TRBV5-4 to TRBJ1-1, with D possibly being TRBD1 (6 bases). Deletions cut 1 base from V and 2 bases from J, with 12 bases between. Germline V gene lookup returns CDR1 SGHNT and CDR2 YYREEE (reference sequence). The CDR3 length is 15 residues. CDR3 residues: CASSLQGRGNTEAFF. In DNA form, the CDR3 reads TGTGCCAGCAGCTTGCAGGGGCGCGGAAACACTGAAGCTTTCTTT.

This chain joins TRBV19 and TRBJ2-6; 9 bases line up with TRBD1. The CDR3 consists of 18 residues. Looked up from germline, CDR1 is LNHDA and CDR2 is SQIVND (reference sequence). Trimming removed 7 bases from V and 2 bases from J; junction bases left unmatched: 12. The DNA of the CDR3 is TGTGCCAGTACCAGACCGGGACAGGGTGTCCCTGGGGCCAACGTCCTGACTTTC. This sequence encodes CASTRPGQGVPGANVLTF.

This sequence joins TRBV6-5 and TRBJ2-7; D possibly matches TRBD1 or TRBD2 (5 bases each). The CDR3 runs to 15 residues. The germline V gene has CDR1 MNHEY and CDR2 SVGAGI. V lost 5 bases and J 10 bases, leaving 24 bases between the germline ends. Written as DNA, the CDR3 is TGTGCCAGCAGTCCCCCGGGGCGTTACCCTTTCCCCCAGTACTTC. Its translation: CASSPPGRYPFPQYF.

This chain joins TRBV10-3 and TRBJ1-2; D unresolved. Germline V lookup: CDR1 ENHRY, CDR2 SYGVKD. V shed 5 bases and J shed 6 bases, with 7 bases lying between them. The CDR3 consists of 11 residues. Here the CDR3 reads CAISRSHGYTF. Here the CDR3 DNA reads TGTGCCATCAGTCGCAGCCATGGCTACACCTTC.

This clone was seen only a few times. The V and J genes are TRBV11-1 and TRBJ1-1; the D is unclear. CDR3 size: 12 residues. V gave up 6 bases and J gave up 7 bases, with 12 bases separating them. CDR1 is SGHAT and CDR2 is FQDESV in the germline V gene (reference sequence). The CDR3 coding sequence is TGTGCCAGCAGGCCCCGGGGAAGTGAAGCTTTCTTT. It encodes CASRPRGSEAFF.

The rearrangement joins TRBV6-5 to TRBJ2-7, with unresolved D. CDR1 is MNHEY, CDR2 SVGAGI, per germline. There are 14 residues in the CDR3. V gave up 6 bases and J gave up 4 bases, with 16 bases separating them. CDR3 in DNA: TGTGCCAGCAGAACCTTAGCAGTTTCTTACGAGCAGTACTTC. This gives the protein CASRTLAVSYEQYF.

The rearrangement links TRBV5-4 to TRBJ2-7; D unclear. Germline V gene lookup returns CDR1 SGHNT and CDR2 YYREEE (reference sequence). Trimming removed 3 bases from V and 9 bases from J, with 19 bases in between. The CDR3 spans 14 residues. CDR3 in amino acids: CASSSNPTTTTQYF. CDR3 in DNA: TGTGCCAGCAGCTCCAACCCAACCACTACGACGCAGTACTTC.

V gene TRBV11-2 combines with J gene TRBJ2-5; 8 bases match TRBD2. The DNA end is a closer match to TRBJ2-7, so the J assignment may be wrong. The CDR3 spans 16 residues. Per germline, CDR1 SGHAT and CDR2 FQNNGV. The CDR3 region is CASSPNIRGGSYEQYF. The CDR3 bases are TGTGCCAGCAGCCCTAATATACGGGGGGGGAGCTACGAGCAGTACTTC.

A note on this clone: Different DNA sequences within this sample yield the same CDR3. The chain carries TRBV7-9 and TRBJ2-7; D is perhaps TRBD1 (5 bases). The germline CDR1 and CDR2 sequences are SEHNR and FQNEAQ (reference sequence). The CDR3 spans 14 residues. V was clipped by 1 base and J by 0 bases, with 7 bases between them. The DNA for the CDR3 is TGTGCCAGCAGCTTAGATAGGGGCTCCTACGAGCAGTACTTC. This gives the protein CASSLDRGSYEQYF. Full variable domain (missing parts from reference TRBV7-9 and TRBJ2-7): DTGVSQNPRHKITKRGQNVTFRCDPISEHNRLYWYRQTLGQGPEFLTYFQNEAQLEKSRLLSDRFSAERPKGSFSTLEIQRTEQGDSAMYLCASSLDRGSYEQYFGPGTRLTVT.

This chain connects TRBV28 to TRBJ1-1, with 7 bases identical to TRBD1. The CDR3 is made up of 11 amino acids. The J segment lost 11 bases and the V segment lost 11 bases, leaving 11 bases of the junction unmatched. The germline CDR1 and CDR2 sequences are MDHEN and SYDVKM. In DNA form, the CDR3 reads TGTGCCGCTCAACAGGGGACGTTTGCTTTCTTT. It yields the protein CAAQQGTFAFF.

To note about this clone: Additional DNA sequences in this sample encode the identical CDR3. The V gene is TRBV7-9, the J gene TRBJ1-1; TRBD1 aligns across 8 bases. This CDR3 has 13 amino acids. In germline, CDR1 is SEHNR, CDR2 FQNEAQ (reference sequence). Losses at the gene ends were 4 bases for V and 5 bases for J; bases not matched to a gene: 3. CDR3 nucleotide sequence: TGTGCCAGCAGCTCACAGGGGGGGACTGAAGCTTTCTTT. It translates to CASSSQGGTEAFF. The variable domain in full, with the rest retrieved from reference TRBV7-9 and TRBJ1-1, is DTGVSQNPRHKITKRGQNVTFRCDPISEHNRLYWYRQTLGQGPEFLTYFQNEAQLEKSRLLSDRFSAERPKGSFSTLEIQRTEQGDSAMYLCASSSQGGTEAFFGQGTRLTVV.

The CDR3 is CASNPRDLYEQYF. CDR3 sequence (DNA): TGTGCCAGCAACCCCCGGGACCTTTACGAGCAGTACTTC. The V call is TRBV2, the J call TRBJ2-7; D may correspond to TRBD1 or TRBD2 (5 bases each). CDR3 length: 13 residues. Trimming took 7 bases from V and 4 from J, leaving 14 bases between them. Germline-derived CDR1 and CDR2 are SNHLY and FYNNEI.

The J gene is TRBJ2-2, the V gene TRBV5-1; TRBD2 matches at 11 bases. The CDR3 is 17 residues long. Per germline, CDR1 SGHRS and CDR2 YFSETQ. With V trimmed by 4 bases and J by 4 bases, 9 bases remained unmatched. The CDR3 loop is CASSRELAGVSTGELFF. The CDR3 region has the DNA TGCGCCAGCAGCCGGGAACTAGCGGGAGTAAGCACCGGGGAGCTGTTTTTT.

The chain couples TRBV4-1 to TRBJ1-1; D possibly corresponds to TRBD1 (5 bases). The germline V and J ends were trimmed by 4 bases and 4 bases, with 16 bases remaining between them. CDR3 length: 15 amino acids. Germline CDR1 and CDR2: MGHRA and YSYEKL. The CDR3 reads CASSPIGGGTTEAFF. The CDR3 DNA reads TGCGCCAGCAGCCCCATTGGGGGGGGAACCACTGAAGCTTTCTTT.

This sequence joins TRBV5-4 and TRBJ2-7; D perhaps matches TRBD2 (6 bases). V was pared by 3 bases and J by 7 bases, with 11 bases between. Germline CDR1 SGHNT, CDR2 YYREEE (reference sequence). The CDR3 runs 12 residues. The CDR3 sequence: CASSSTGLEQYF. The CDR3 nucleotides are TGTGCCAGCAGCTCCACCGGACTAGAGCAGTACTTC.